The 20 T cell receptor beta chains presented below share a single source sample, sequenced in a study of blood T cells in healthy people across ages. Through a sample-barcoded 5' primer and a J-beta primer mix, a second PCR was run for roughly 7 to 11 cycles. TCRdb redid the calling of the 5' RACE reads with MiXCR, one entry per CDR3 protein. The data show 450,000 to 600,000 distinct CDR3 sequences, about 26% seen once. These data were also filed under a second study, of T cells of mothers and their children.

Sequencing input: blood. All receptors come from a boy younger than 10 in good health.

V and J are TRBV5-1 and TRBJ1-4; D remains unclear. This CDR3 has 16 residues. The V gene lost 1 base and the J gene lost 0 bases, with 10 bases spanning the gap. Germline V gene data show CDR1 as SGHRS and CDR2 as YFSETQ. The CDR3 bases are TGCGCCAGCAGCTTGTCCCCACTATCAACTAATGAAAAACTGTTTTTT. It specifies CASSLSPLSTNEKLFF.

The rearrangement uses TRBV6-5 and TRBJ1-5; tentative D call: TRBD1 (5 bases). The V and J ends lost 6 bases and 4 bases respectively, with 13 bases between them. Germline lookup yields CDR1 MNHEY and CDR2 SVGAGI. The CDR3 has 14 amino acids. The CDR3 protein is CASRPQRGNQPQHF. CDR3 coding DNA: TGTGCCAGCAGGCCCCAAAGGGGTAATCAGCCCCAGCATTTT.

This clonotype came up a few times. The rearrangement links TRBV7-2 to TRBJ1-2; 7 nucleotides match TRBD1. V shed 0 bases and J 3 bases; nucleotides not matched to a gene: 7. Germline V CDR1 and CDR2: SGHTA, FQGNSA. The CDR3 has 16 residues. The CDR3, as DNA: TGTGCCAGCAGCTTAGCTCCAAAGGGGGCGGACTATGGCTACACCTTC. This gives the protein CASSLAPKGADYGYTF.

The J gene is TRBJ1-2, the V gene TRBV14, with D hard to call. Germline V lookup: CDR1 SGHDN, CDR2 FVKESK. V shed 2 bases and J shed 0 bases, with 4 bases lying between them. The CDR3 runs 13 residues. The CDR3 reads CASSQMANYGYTF. The CDR3 bases are TGTGCCAGCAGCCAAATGGCTAACTATGGCTACACCTTC.

This clonotype was seen repeatedly, ten times or more. The chain couples TRBV12-5 to TRBJ2-7; 9 bases line up with TRBD2. The CDR3 loop spans 12 amino acids. V was pared by 3 bases and J by 6 bases, with 0 bases of the junction left unmatched. From germline, CDR1 is LGHNT and CDR2 FRNRAP. For the CDR3, the DNA is TGTGCTAGTGGTTTAGCGGGAGGCGAGCAGTACTTC. It translates to CASGLAGGEQYF.

This clonotype was picked up a small number of times. The chain joins TRBV5-1 to TRBJ1-2; D is undetermined. Trimming took off 3 bases at V and 1 base at J, with 16 bases between the two ends. The germline V gene has CDR1 SGHRS and CDR2 YFSETQ. The CDR3 consists of 16 residues. This chain's CDR3 is CASSSNDKNGNYGYTF. The CDR3 DNA follows: TGCGCCAGCAGCTCAAATGACAAGAATGGTAACTATGGCTACACCTTC.

The sample holds many counts of this clonotype. DNA for the CDR3: TGTGCCAGCAGCGCTTCCGGTGGCGAGCAGTACTTC. Translating it yields CASSASGGEQYF. The chain combines TRBV9 with TRBJ2-5, with D uncertain. The tail of the sequence fits TRBJ2-7 better, so the J call may be wrong. CDR1 and CDR2 from the germline V gene are SGDLS and YYNGEE. There are 12 residues in the CDR3.

CDR3 region: CASSQDRAPNYGYTF. The CDR3, as DNA: TGTGCCAGCAGCCAAGATAGAGCCCCTAACTATGGCTACACCTTC. The chain recombines TRBV3-1 with TRBJ1-2; D is unresolved. This CDR3 region has 15 residues. Looked up from germline, CDR1 is LGHDT and CDR2 is YNNKEL (reference sequence). V lost 0 bases and J lost 0, with 8 bases in between.

The J gene is TRBJ2-1, the V gene TRBV10-3; 11 nucleotides align to TRBD1. The J call may be in error: the DNA end matches TRBJ2-7 better. The V gene's germline CDR1 is ENHRY and CDR2 SYGVKD. The CDR3 is 14 amino acids. The CDR3 nucleotides read TGTGCCACCAGAGACGGGACAGGGGGCTACGAGCAGTACTTC. This encodes CATRDGTGGYEQYF.

The chain combines TRBV12-3 or TRBV12-4 with TRBJ1-2; tentative D call: TRBD1 (5 bases). Deletions cut 6 bases from V and 4 bases from J, with 12 bases between. This CDR3 spans 13 amino acids. CDR3 amino acids: CASRGGLGYGYTF. Here the CDR3 DNA reads TGTGCCAGCAGGGGGGGTTTGGGCTATGGCTACACCTTC.

This chain uses TRBV5-6 with TRBJ2-5, with 7 nucleotides matching TRBD1. The V segment lost 4 bases and the J segment 5 bases; nucleotides outside the gene matches: 11. The CDR3 has 15 residues. The germline V gene encodes CDR1 SGHDT and CDR2 YYEEEE. CDR3 DNA: TGTGCCAGCAGCCCAGACAGGGCTCGAGGGGAGACCCAGTACTTC. Translating gives CASSPDRARGETQYF.

The V call is TRBV12-3 or TRBV12-4, the J call TRBJ1-2, with D maybe TRBD1 (6 bases). V shed 1 base and J shed 3 bases, with 12 bases lying between them. The CDR3 runs 15 residues. CDR3 DNA sequence: TGTGCCAGCAGTTTAGGGGCAGGGGCTGACTATGGCTACACCTTC. Residues: CASSLGAGADYGYTF.

This clonotype showed up many times. The chain uses TRBV7-7 and TRBJ2-2; 8 bases map to TRBD2. Germline CDR1 SSHAT, CDR2 FNYEAQ (reference sequence). CDR3 length equals 14 residues. V trimming: 5 bases; J trimming: 6 bases; junction bases outside the gene matches: 5. Here the CDR3 DNA reads TGTGCCAGCAGCCCTAGCGGGCCCCCCGGGGAGCTGTTTTTT. Its translation is CASSPSGPPGELFF.

The chain couples TRBV14 to TRBJ2-5, with D possibly matching TRBD2 (6 bases). The V end lost 1 base, the J end lost 5 bases, and 17 bases lay between the germline ends. The CDR3 length is 16 residues. Germline CDR1 and CDR2: SGHDN and FVKESK. The CDR3 here is CASSQVRALAGETQYF. The CDR3 region has the DNA TGTGCCAGCAGCCAAGTCCGGGCACTCGCGGGGGAGACCCAGTACTTC.

This chain links TRBV20-1 with TRBJ2-7, with 10 positions matching TRBD2. The CDR3 has 13 residues. Losses at the gene ends were 5 bases for V and 5 bases for J; bases not matched to a gene: 6. Germline V gene lookup returns CDR1 DFQATT and CDR2 SNEGSKA (reference sequence). The chain's CDR3 is CSASSGSRNEQYF. As DNA, the CDR3 is TGCAGTGCTTCTAGCGGGAGTAGGAACGAGCAGTACTTC.

This clonotype has just a few counts. Mismatch with germline at one junction end may stem from a read error. CDR3 region: CAGSFPGQGIQETQYF. The DNA of the CDR3 is TGTGCCGGCAGTTTCCCGGGACAGGGGATCCAAGAGACCCAGTACTTC. The chain couples TRBV12-3 or TRBV12-4 to TRBJ2-5; 10 bases line up with TRBD1. This CDR3 has 16 amino acids.

The gene calls are TRBV14 and TRBJ2-3, with D possibly being TRBD1 (6 bases). Germline CDR1 is SGHDN and CDR2 is FVKESK. Trimming removed 1 base from V and 4 bases from J, with 15 bases in between. The CDR3 is 16 amino acids. The CDR3: CASSQATGLTADTQYF. CDR3 DNA: TGTGCCAGCAGCCAAGCAACAGGGTTAACGGCAGATACGCAGTATTTT.

A single count supports this clonotype. V and J are TRBV29-1 and TRBJ2-2; no clear D. Between the trimmed V and J ends, which lost 7 bases and 1 base, there was a span of 13 bases. The CDR3 is made up of 14 amino acids. CDR1 and CDR2 from the germline V gene are SQVTM and ANQGSEA. The CDR3 spells CSAEWQQNTGELFF. DNA of the CDR3: TGCAGCGCAGAATGGCAGCAGAACACCGGGGAGCTGTTTTTT.

This clonotype was seen more than once but under ten times. The V call is TRBV20-1, the J call TRBJ2-7, with no clear D. With 3 bases removed from V and 3 bases from J, the gap between germline ends came to 6 bases. The CDR3 runs 11 residues. Looked up from germline, CDR1 is DFQATT and CDR2 is SNEGSKA (reference sequence). The CDR3: CSASGDYEQYF. In DNA form, the CDR3 reads TGCAGTGCTAGTGGGGACTACGAGCAGTACTTC.

The rearrangement uses TRBV20-1 and TRBJ1-4; weak D call: TRBD1 (5 bases). The CDR3 covers 12 residues. Trimming took off 8 bases at V and 10 bases at J, with 17 bases between the two ends. CDR1 DFQATT and CDR2 SNEGSKA come from the germline V gene (reference sequence). The CDR3 sequence: CSLGRGDGKLFF. The CDR3, as DNA: TGCAGTCTTGGACGTGGGGACGGAAAACTGTTTTTT.